This T cell receptor (beta chain) comes out of a study of blood T cell repertoires in COVID-19. Looking at the study overall: Sources were T cells, B-cell-depleted T cells, or PBMCs; the material itself was cDNA or gDNA.

Sequencing was performed with immunoSEQ multiplex PCR; in TCRdb, only in-frame clones are kept and a portion is missing. The sample carries roughly 250,000 clones, roughly 88% recorded once. Trimming shortened V by 3 bases and J by 7 bases, and 15 bases separated the two germline ends. The CDR3 is made up of 15 amino acids. CDR1 is SGHVS and CDR2 is FQNEAQ in the germline V gene. The sample consisted of peripheral blood. The V call is TRBV7-8, the J call TRBJ1-4, with D uncertain. The sequence derives from a woman in her forties who had recovered from COVID-19. The CDR3 loop reads CASSFETAEGEKLFF. For the CDR3, the DNA is TGTGCCAGCAGCTTTGAGACCGCGGAGGGTGAAAAACTGTTTTTT.